The T cell receptor (beta chain) described here comes from a study of blood T cells in healthy people across ages. The CDR3 is 15 amino acids. The germline V and J ends were trimmed by 5 bases and 1 base, with 13 bases remaining between them. Germline loops: CDR1 KGHDR, CDR2 SFDVKD. The use of a sample-barcoded 5' primer and a J-beta primer mix characterized a second PCR of roughly 7 to 11 cycles. TCRdb passed the 5' RACE reads through MiXCR, listing each CDR3 protein once. The repertoire holds approximately 900,000 distinct CDR3 sequences, with 25% to 30% as singletons. This clonotype was seen only a few times. A read error is possible here, since a much larger clone lies one base away. In addition, the sample was reused for a study of T cells of mothers and their children. Per that study: Each mother gave over 8.5 million TCR beta CDR3 reads; each child, around 3 million. The overlap seen between related mothers and children slightly exceeded that of unrelated pairs, though not significantly.

The chain carries TRBV24-1 and TRBJ2-5, with D unresolved. This sequence originates from a woman aged 40 to 50 in good health. Source material: blood. The CDR3 bases are TGTGCCACCAGTGTAGTAAGGCTCATCCAAGAGACCCAGTACTTC. It codes for CATSVVRLIQETQYF.